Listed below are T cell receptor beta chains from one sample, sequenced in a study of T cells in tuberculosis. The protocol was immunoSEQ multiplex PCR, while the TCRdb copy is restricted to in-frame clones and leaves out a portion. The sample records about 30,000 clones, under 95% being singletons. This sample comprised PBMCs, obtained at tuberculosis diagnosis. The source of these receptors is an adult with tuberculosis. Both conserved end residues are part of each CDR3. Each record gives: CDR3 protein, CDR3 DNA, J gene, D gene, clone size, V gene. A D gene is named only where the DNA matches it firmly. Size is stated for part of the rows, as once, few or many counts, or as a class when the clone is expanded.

CATSSETEGLAFWETQYF | TGTGCCACCAGCAGTGAAACTGAGGGACTAGCGTTTTGGGAGACCCAGTACTTC | TRBJ2-5 | TRBD2 | - | TRBV15
CAWSVRGIYGYTF | TGTGCCTGGAGTGTACGCGGAATCTATGGCTACACCTTC | TRBJ1-2 | - | - | TRBV30
CASSSKKKREPNEQFF | TGTGCCAGCAGCTCTAAAAAGAAGCGGGAGCCCAATGAGCAGTTCTTC | TRBJ2-1 | TRBD2 | - | TRBV5-4
CASSVSARSVGEQYF | TGTGCCAGCAGCGTTTCCGCGAGGTCGGTGGGTGAGCAGTACTTC | TRBJ2-7 | - | - | TRBV9
CASSYSGSDNEQFF | TGTGCCAGCAGCTATAGCGGGAGCGACAATGAGCAGTTCTTC | TRBJ2-1 | TRBD2 | - | TRBV9
CASSPQGAANTEAFF | TGTGCCAGCAGCCCACAGGGGGCTGCGAACACTGAAGCTTTCTTT | TRBJ1-1 | TRBD1 | - | TRBV7-2
CASSLEGTGSNEKLFF | TGCGCCAGCAGCTTGGAAGGGACAGGGTCAAATGAAAAACTGTTTTTT | TRBJ1-4 | TRBD1 | - | TRBV5-1
CASSIRVSSTEAFF | TGTGCCAGTAGTATCCGAGTGTCTAGCACTGAAGCTTTCTTT | TRBJ1-1 | - | once | TRBV19
CASSATDRVGAKNIQYF | TGTGCCAGCAGTGCCACGGACAGGGTTGGGGCCAAAAACATTCAGTACTTC | TRBJ2-4 | TRBD1 | - | TRBV2
CASSPLRQDLNTEAFF | TGTGCCAGCTCACCACTTCGACAGGACTTGAACACTGAAGCTTTCTTT | TRBJ1-1 | - | - | TRBV18
CASSTTSFSSYEQYF | TGTGCCAGCAGTACGACTAGTTTTAGTTCCTACGAGCAGTACTTC | TRBJ2-7 | - | - | TRBV27
CASRPSGTGGLSGNTIYF | TGTGCCAGTAGGCCCTCCGGGACAGGGGGCCTATCTGGAAACACCATATATTTT | TRBJ1-3 | TRBD1 | once | TRBV19
CASSPGEKPQHF | TGTGCCAGCAGCCCGGGGGAGAAGCCCCAGCATTTT | TRBJ1-5 | - | - | TRBV28
CASRGTGSSYEQYF | TGTGCCAGCAGGGGGACAGGGAGCTCCTACGAGCAGTACTTC | TRBJ2-7 | TRBD1 | - | TRBV2
CASSRGGGNTIYF | TGTGCCAGCAGCAGAGGTGGTGGAAACACCATATATTTT | TRBJ1-3 | - | - | TRBV5-4
CASSVDRGEQFF | TGTGCCAGCAGCGTAGATCGCGGTGAGCAGTTCTTC | TRBJ2-1 | - | - | TRBV9
CASSSQDVGANYGYTF | TGTGCCAGCAGCAGCCAGGACGTGGGGGCGAACTATGGCTACACCTTC | TRBJ1-2 | - | - | TRBV4-2
CASAFDRATTEAFF | TGTGCCAGCGCCTTTGACAGGGCAACGACTGAAGCTTTCTTT | TRBJ1-1 | TRBD1 | - | TRBV19
CASSWATQGYEQYF | TGTGCCAGTAGCTGGGCCACCCAGGGATACGAGCAGTACTTC | TRBJ2-7 | - | - | TRBV19
CASSLAGRWTEAFF | TGTGCCAGTAGTTTGGCGGGGAGATGGACTGAAGCTTTCTTT | TRBJ1-1 | - | - | TRBV19
CASSGLAGRFSYEQYF | TGTGCCAGCAGCGGACTAGCGGGAAGATTCTCCTACGAGCAGTACTTC | TRBJ2-7 | TRBD2 | - | TRBV27
CASSVGGMGTEAFF | TGCGCCAGCAGTGTCGGGGGGATGGGGACTGAAGCTTTCTTT | TRBJ1-1 | - | - | TRBV10-1
CASSINEGRVSGNTIYF | TGTGCCAGTAGTATAAATGAGGGTAGAGTATCGGGAAACACCATATATTTT | TRBJ1-3 | - | once | TRBV19
CASSIFHTGGSYNSPLHF | TGTGCCAGTAGTATATTTCATACAGGGGGCTCCTATAATTCACCCCTCCACTTT | TRBJ1-6 | TRBD1 | - | TRBV19
CASSLNEGFSGNTIYF | TGCGCCAGCAGCCTGAATGAGGGTTTCTCTGGAAACACCATATATTTT | TRBJ1-3 | - | - | TRBV5-1
CASRLLAGDTDTQYF | TGTGCCAGCCGATTACTAGCGGGGGACACAGATACGCAGTATTTT | TRBJ2-3 | TRBD2 | - | TRBV4-2
CARAREDNYGYTF | TGTGCTCGTGCCAGGGAGGATAACTATGGCTACACCTTC | TRBJ1-2 | - | - | TRBV30
CASSQPRLAGGPSSYNEQFF | TGCGCCAGCAGCCAACCCCGACTAGCGGGAGGCCCCAGCTCCTACAATGAGCAGTTCTTC | TRBJ2-1 | TRBD2 | - | TRBV4-1
CASSDSWTSTDTQYF | TGTGCCAGCAGTGACAGTTGGACTAGCACAGATACGCAGTATTTT | TRBJ2-3 | - | - | TRBV6-1
CASSLIGLAQETQYF | TGTGCCAGCAGCCTTATTGGACTAGCACAAGAGACCCAGTACTTC | TRBJ2-5 | TRBD2 | - | TRBV7-2
CASSLTIRLAGELFF | TGTGCCAGCAGCTTAACTATACGATTAGCCGGGGAGCTGTTTTTT | TRBJ2-2 | - | - | TRBV7-2
CASGLESTNTGELFF | TGTGCTAGTGGTTTGGAGAGCACGAACACCGGGGAGCTGTTTTTT | TRBJ2-2 | - | - | TRBV12-5
CASSLGLAGWADTQYF | TGTGCCAGCAGCTTAGGTCTAGCGGGTTGGGCAGATACGCAGTATTTT | TRBJ2-3 | TRBD2 | once | TRBV7-2
CATRNQADNQPQHF | TGTGCCACCCGGAACCAGGCAGACAATCAGCCCCAGCATTTT | TRBJ1-5 | - | - | TRBV19
CASSMRGGGNTIYF | TGTGCCAGTAGTATGAGAGGGGGTGGAAACACCATATATTTT | TRBJ1-3 | - | - | TRBV19
CASSQETGSLATNEKLFF | TGCGCCAGCAGCCAAGAAACTGGCAGCCTAGCAACTAATGAAAAACTGTTTTTT | TRBJ1-4 | - | - | TRBV4-1
CASSDRVLLGEPQHF | TGTGCCAGCTCCGACAGGGTCCTATTAGGGGAGCCCCAGCATTTT | TRBJ1-5 | TRBD1 | - | TRBV18
CASSQTGSQSNQPQHF | TGTGCCAGCAGCCAGACAGGGTCCCAAAGCAATCAGCCCCAGCATTTT | TRBJ1-5 | TRBD1 | - | TRBV7-2
CAWSVNIGEEKLFF | TGTGCCTGGAGTGTCAATATTGGGGAGGAAAAACTGTTTTTT | TRBJ1-4 | - | once | TRBV30
CASTRLAGEYEQYF | TGTGCCAGCACCCGTTTAGCGGGAGAGTACGAGCAGTACTTC | TRBJ2-7 | TRBD2 | once | TRBV7-9
CASSYWSGSYEQYF | TGTGCCAGCAGTTACTGGAGTGGGAGCTACGAGCAGTACTTC | TRBJ2-7 | - | - | TRBV6-5
CASEREFRKTQYF | TGTGCCAGTGAGCGGGAGTTTCGGAAGACCCAGTACTTC | TRBJ2-5 | TRBD2 | - | TRBV6-6
CASSLTGTYGYTF | TGTGCCAGCAGTCTGACAGGGACCTATGGCTACACCTTC | TRBJ1-2 | TRBD1 | - | TRBV27
CASRVLGGKLFF | TGTGCCAGCAGGGTCTTAGGAGGAAAACTGTTTTTT | TRBJ1-4 | - | - | TRBV2
CASSVVIGGVDGYTF | TGTGCCAGCAGCGTAGTAATAGGGGGCGTTGATGGCTACACCTTC | TRBJ1-2 | TRBD1 | - | TRBV9
CASSLALLNSYEQYF | TGTGCCAGCAGCTTAGCGCTTTTAAACTCCTACGAGCAGTACTTC | TRBJ2-7 | - | - | TRBV5-6
CASSPLSGPYNEQFF | TGTGCCAGCAGCCCCCTAAGCGGTCCCTACAATGAGCAGTTCTTC | TRBJ2-1 | - | - | TRBV6-5
CASSSDSPTGELFF | TGCGCCAGCAGCTCTGACAGCCCCACCGGGGAGCTGTTTTTT | TRBJ2-2 | - | - | TRBV5-1
CASKRPGQANEKLFF | TGTGCCAGCAAACGACCGGGACAGGCTAATGAAAAACTGTTTTTT | TRBJ1-4 | TRBD1 | - | TRBV28
CASSLGSGSYSNQPQHF | TGTGCCAGCAGCTTGGGATCCGGGTCTTATAGCAATCAGCCCCAGCATTTT | TRBJ1-5 | - | - | TRBV5-6
CASSARGWGPDTQYF | TGTGCCAGCAGTGCCAGGGGGTGGGGGCCAGATACGCAGTATTTT | TRBJ2-3 | TRBD1 | - | TRBV6-1
CASSRSGRNYEQYF | TGTGCCAGCAGCCGTAGCGGGAGGAATTACGAGCAGTACTTC | TRBJ2-7 | TRBD2 | - | TRBV5-4
CASSLFPRTGPLYGYTF | TGTGCCAGCAGTCTATTCCCAAGGACAGGTCCCCTCTATGGCTACACCTTC | TRBJ1-2 | TRBD1 | - | TRBV27
CASSLVLRGSYEQYF | TGTGCCAGCAGCTTAGTCCTGAGAGGCTCCTACGAGCAGTACTTC | TRBJ2-7 | - | - | TRBV7-8